Listed below are T cell receptor beta chains from one sample, sequenced in a study of neurological immune-mediated disorders. TCRdb re-derived calls from the 5' RACE reads in MiXCR, one entry per CDR3 protein. The top ten clones hold nearly 4% of a sample with approximately 36,000 distinct CDR3 sequences, around 10% of them seen once. The sequenced sample consisted of PBMCs. The receptors come from a man between 60 and 70 years old with HTLV-1-associated myelopathy (HAM/TSP). Both conserved end residues are part of each CDR3. Fields, in order: D gene, J gene, CDR3 length, clone size, V gene, CDR3 DNA, CDR3 protein. The D gene is left open where the match is weak. Expanded clones are given a class, and other clones once, few, many or no size at all.

>.|TRBJ2-1|14|many|TRBV20-1
TGCAGTGCTTGGGAGGGGGGAGGGCACAATGAGCAGTTCTTC
CSAWEGGGHNEQFF
>.|TRBJ1-3|15|once|TRBV6-5
TGTGCCAGCAGTCTAGGACAGCGCTCTGGAAACACCATATATTTT
CASSLGQRSGNTIYF
>TRBD2|TRBJ2-2|16|many|TRBV5-1
TGCGCCAGCAGCTCGCGACTAGCGGTGAACACCGGGGAGCTGTTTTTT
CASSSRLAVNTGELFF
>TRBD1|TRBJ2-1|15|few|TRBV5-4
TGTGCCAGCAGCGAAACCGGACAGGTCGCGAGTGAGCAGTTCTTC
CASSETGQVASEQFF
>.|TRBJ2-3|14|many|TRBV5-1
TGCGCCAGCAGCTTAACAGAATACACAGATACGCAGTATTTT
CASSLTEYTDTQYF
>TRBD2|TRBJ2-3|15|many|TRBV11-2
TGTGCCAGCAGCTTCGACGCGAGCGGGGGGAGGGCGCAGTATTTT
CASSFDASGGRAQYF
>.|TRBJ2-5|14|many|TRBV11-2
TGTGCCAGCAGCCCCCGACTAGGTGGAGAGACCCAGTACTTC
CASSPRLGGETQYF
>.|TRBJ2-6|18|many|TRBV18
TGTGCCAGCTCTACCACGGGGAACGTAAACTCTGGGGCCAACGTCCTGACTTTC
CASSTTGNVNSGANVLTF
>.|TRBJ2-5|15|medium-sized|TRBV7-9
TGTGCCAGCAGCCCATACTACGGGACGGGGGAGACCCAGTACTTC
CASSPYYGTGETQYF
>.|TRBJ1-5|13|many|TRBV29-1
TGCAGCGCCGCCGGGGGCGACGGTCAGCCCCAGCATTTT
CSAAGGDGQPQHF
>TRBD1|TRBJ2-7|15|many|TRBV12-3/TRBV12-4
TGTGCCAGCAGTGTACAGGGGACAACTTCCTACGAGCAGTACTTC
CASSVQGTTSYEQYF
>TRBD2|TRBJ2-7|15|many|TRBV24-1
TGTGCCACCCACTACGGTCTCGGGCGGGAGTACGAGCAGTACTTC
CATHYGLGREYEQYF
>TRBD1|TRBJ2-1|17|few|TRBV7-9
TGTGCCAGCAGCAGTGACAGGGGATGGGGCTCCTACAATGAGCAGTTCTTC
CASSSDRGWGSYNEQFF
>TRBD2|TRBJ2-1|15|many|TRBV10-1
TGCGCCAGCAGCCCGGGACTAGCGGGAGTCGATGAGCAGTTCTTC
CASSPGLAGVDEQFF
>.|TRBJ2-1|14|many|TRBV30
TGTGCCTGGAGTCAGGATATCTCCTACAATGAGCAGTTCTTC
CAWSQDISYNEQFF
>TRBD1|TRBJ2-7|13|.|TRBV7-8
TGTGCCAGCAGCTACGGACAGGGCACCGAGCAGTACTTC
CASSYGQGTEQYF
>.|TRBJ1-1|16|.|TRBV19
TGTGCCAGTAGTAAATTAAGCGCTTCGACGGAAGATGAAGCTTTCTTT
CASSKLSASTEDEAFF
>.|TRBJ2-5|13|many|TRBV5-1
TGCGCCAGCAGCTTGGCGGCAGGGGAGACCCAGTACTTC
CASSLAAGETQYF
>.|TRBJ2-1|14|medium-sized|TRBV5-1
TGCGCCAGCAGCCCGGGGGATTCCTACAATGAGCAGTTCTTC
CASSPGDSYNEQFF
>.|TRBJ2-5|11|once|TRBV30
TGTGCCTGGAGAGCTGTAGAGACCCAGTACTTC
CAWRAVETQYF
>.|TRBJ1-2|14|many|TRBV29-1
TGCAGCGCTTTATTCGCTATGGGGGGCTATGGCTACACCTTC
CSALFAMGGYGYTF
>TRBD1|TRBJ2-5|15|many|TRBV7-9
TGTGCCAGCAGCACCGGGACAGGGGGCACGGAGACCCAGTACTTC
CASSTGTGGTETQYF
>.|TRBJ2-3|15|many|TRBV5-1
TGCGCCAGCAGCTTGGCCACATCGCGCACAGATACGCAGTATTTT
CASSLATSRTDTQYF
>TRBD2|TRBJ2-2|15|many|TRBV3-1
TGTGCCAGCAGCCAAGGACTAGCCGGGGCCGGGGAGCTGTTTTTT
CASSQGLAGAGELFF
>TRBD2|TRBJ2-1|16|many|TRBV12-5
TGTGCTAGTGGTTTGGTGGCCGGGACTAGCATCAATGAGCAGTTCTTC
CASGLVAGTSINEQFF
>TRBD2|TRBJ2-3|14|many|TRBV5-1
TGCGCCAGCAGGTGGACTAGCGGGAGCGATACGCAGTATTTT
CASRWTSGSDTQYF
>TRBD1|TRBJ2-5|15|many|TRBV12-3/TRBV12-4
TGTGCCAGCAGCCAGGGCACAGGGGCCGCGGAGACCCAGTACTTC
CASSQGTGAAETQYF
>.|TRBJ2-2|15|many|TRBV5-1
TGCGCCAGCAGCTCTAGCAATCCGAACACCGGGGAGCTGTTTTTT
CASSSSNPNTGELFF
>.|TRBJ2-3|15|many|TRBV12-3/TRBV12-4
TGTGCCAGCCTACTGAAGGGGCCCAGACCAGATACGCAGTATTTT
CASLLKGPRPDTQYF
>TRBD1|TRBJ2-7|13|many|TRBV28
TGTGCCACAGAAGTACAGGGGCTGGACGAGCAGTACTTC
CATEVQGLDEQYF
>.|TRBJ2-1|13|many|TRBV5-1
TGCGCCAGCAGCTTCGGAGCCAACAATGAGCAGTTCTTC
CASSFGANNEQFF
>TRBD1|TRBJ1-2|15|many|TRBV5-5
TGTGCCAGCAGCTTATCGGGACAGGGCACCTATGGCTACACCTTC
CASSLSGQGTYGYTF
>.|TRBJ2-5|16|many|TRBV9
TGTGCCAGCAGCGTAGGACTCATAGGGGAGGAAGAGACCCAGTACTTC
CASSVGLIGEEETQYF
>TRBD2|TRBJ2-4|15|many|TRBV7-8
TGTGCCAGCAGCCAACGCTCCGGGACTAACTTCATTCAGTACTTC
CASSQRSGTNFIQYF
>TRBD2|TRBJ2-2|14|many|TRBV5-1
TGCGCCAGCCAGCGGGAGGTGAACACCGGGGAGCTGTTTTTT
CASQREVNTGELFF
>.|TRBJ1-3|15|many|TRBV5-1
TGCGCCAGCAGCTTGGTCCCAGGGCGAGGAAACACCATATATTTT
CASSLVPGRGNTIYF
>TRBD2|TRBJ2-2|18|many|TRBV7-9
TGTGCCAGCAGCCACGGAGCGGGAGTGAGGATGAACACCGGGGAGCTGTTTTTT
CASSHGAGVRMNTGELFF
>.|TRBJ2-3|13|many|TRBV15
TGTGCCGCAGGAGGGGGAGCAGTAGATACGCAGTATTTT
CAAGGGAVDTQYF
>.|TRBJ1-1|15|many|TRBV5-1
TGCGCCAGCAGCTTGATGACAGGTTCAATGGGGGAAGCTTTCTTT
CASSLMTGSMGEAFF
>.|TRBJ2-7|13|many|TRBV5-1
TGCGCCAGCAGCCGGTCCCGGGAAGCCGAGCAGTACTTC
CASSRSREAEQYF
>.|TRBJ2-1|12|many|TRBV29-1
TGCAGCGTTGAGAAGGGCCGGAATGAGCAGTTCTTC
CSVEKGRNEQFF
>.|TRBJ2-7|15|many|TRBV20-1
TGCAGTGCTAGAGATCTAAGCGGCTCAAACTACGAGCAGTACTTC
CSARDLSGSNYEQYF
>TRBD2|TRBJ2-3|17|many|TRBV7-2
TGTGCCAGCAGCTCCCCAGCGGGAGGGGCCGCCACAGATACGCAGTATTTT
CASSSPAGGAATDTQYF
>TRBD1|TRBJ2-7|15|.|TRBV20-1
TGCAGTGCCGGAGGACAGGTAAACCCCTCCTACGAGCAGTACTTC
CSAGGQVNPSYEQYF
>TRBD1|TRBJ2-2|15|many|TRBV27
TGTGCCAGCAGCTCTGGACAGGGTAGGACCGGGGAGCTGTTTTTT
CASSSGQGRTGELFF
>.|TRBJ2-7|14|few|TRBV20-1
TGCAGTGCTAGAGTCTCAGGGGTCGGGGTTGAGCAGTACTTC
CSARVSGVGVEQYF
>.|TRBJ2-5|13|many|TRBV20-1
TGCAGTGCCACGGACACCGCGCAAGAGACCCAGTACTTC
CSATDTAQETQYF